This TCR beta chain was documented in a study of T cell responses to AZD1222 COVID-19 vaccine. Overall study findings and caveats: Along spike, vaccine-associated CD4 TCRs were found throughout, with dominance at 160-218 and 743-854. Spike-specific TCR breadth and depth rose after two AZD1222 doses.

Of note for this clone: Its matching antigen is unknown.

V was trimmed by 3 bases and J by 4 bases, leaving 12 bases between them. CDR1 is KGHSH, CDR2 LQKENI, per germline. The CDR3 runs 15 residues. Clones were read by immunoSEQ multiplex PCR, and TCRdb kept only the in-frame ones, dropping some. The top ten clones hold around 2% of a sample with 150,000 to 200,000 clones, approximately 91% of them seen once. Investigators merged groups given second doses at roughly 4 or roughly 12 weeks. Sequencing used peripheral blood, obtained 28 days after the second AZD1222 dose. The gene calls are TRBV18 and TRBJ2-2; possible D gene TRBD2, 5 bases. The TCR sequence derives from an adult who received the AZD1222 COVID-19 vaccine. The CDR3 here is CASSPTVEGTGELFF. In nucleotides, the CDR3 is TGTGCCAGCTCACCCACCGTAGAGGGCACCGGGGAGCTGTTTTTT.